Shown below are 3 T cell receptor beta chains from a single sample sequenced in a study of chemoradiotherapy in HPV16-positive cancers. Assay: immunoSEQ multiplex PCR; the TCRdb copy retains only in-frame clones and omits some. The sample holds about 14,000 clones, about nine tenths seen once. The sequenced sample was tumor tissue, obtained from a patient who underwent chemoradiotherapy. Receptors originate from a human donor with HPV-associated anogenital cancer.

V is TRBV29-1 and J is TRBJ1-4; D is undetermined. CDR3 length equals 11 residues. V was pared by 0 bases and J by 8 bases, with 4 bases between. Germline assignment: CDR1 SQVTM and CDR2 ANQGSEA. The CDR3 DNA reads TGCAGCGTTGAAGAGGGCGAAAAACTGTTTTTT. It yields the protein CSVEEGEKLFF.

V and J are TRBV5-1 and TRBJ1-1; maybe TRBD1 (5 bases). The germline V gene encodes CDR1 SGHRS and CDR2 YFSETQ. Trimming pared 1 base from V and 3 bases from J, leaving 7 bases between. CDR3 length: 13 residues. The DNA for the CDR3 is TGCGCCAGCAGCTTGACGGGGGACACTGAAGCTTTCTTT. Amino acid sequence: CASSLTGDTEAFF.

V is TRBV5-1 and J is TRBJ1-2; TRBD1 matches 10 bases. V was clipped by 6 bases and J by 4 bases; unmatched bases: 3. The CDR3 has 13 amino acids. Per germline, CDR1 SGHRS and CDR2 YFSETQ. The CDR3 bases are TGCGCCAGCAAGACAGGGGGCAGCTATGGCTACACCTTC. It encodes CASKTGGSYGYTF.